These 18 T cell receptor beta chains were all obtained from the same sample, sequenced in a study of T cell responses to AZD1222 COVID-19 vaccine. TCRdb keeps only in-frame clones here, not all; method: immunoSEQ multiplex PCR. The sample has around 140,000 clones; about 90% are singletons. The specimen was peripheral blood, collected 28 days after the second dose of the MenACWY control vaccine. These receptors came from an adult who received the MenACWY meningococcal vaccine as a control.

CDR3 sequence (DNA): TGTGCCAGCAGCTCGCAGAGACTAGCGGGAGGGGTCGGGGAGCTGTTTTTT. Encoded protein: CASSSQRLAGGVGELFF. This chain joins TRBV7-2 and TRBJ2-2; 14 bases align to TRBD2. The CDR3 has 17 amino acids. Trimming cost V 4 bases and J 7 bases; bases outside gene matches: 8. In germline, CDR1 is SGHTA, CDR2 FQGNSA.

The V call is TRBV30, the J call TRBJ1-4; D not resolved. Germline assignment: CDR1 GTSNPN and CDR2 SVGIG (reference sequence). The V gene lost 6 bases and the J gene lost 0 bases, with 14 bases spanning the gap. The CDR3 runs to 15 residues. The CDR3 DNA reads as TGTGCCTGTTCAGGTTTCGTTGCAACTAATGAAAAACTGTTTTTT. It specifies CACSGFVATNEKLFF.

This chain links TRBV2 with TRBJ2-7, with D possibly being TRBD1 (5 bases). The CDR3 extends over 12 amino acids. Trimming shortened V by 6 bases and J by 6 bases, and 12 bases separated the two germline ends. The germline CDR1 and CDR2 sequences are SNHLY and FYNNEI. CDR3 nucleotides: TGTGCCAGCAGACCAGGGATTCCCGAGCAGTACTTC. It yields the protein CASRPGIPEQYF.

The J gene is TRBJ1-5, the V gene TRBV13, with D unclear. Looked up from germline, CDR1 is PRHDT and CDR2 is FYEKMQ (reference sequence). V shed 2 bases and J shed 5 bases, with 7 bases lying between them. This CDR3 has 13 amino acids. CDR3 region: CASSLLGDQPQHF. DNA for the CDR3: TGTGCCAGCAGCTTATTAGGCGATCAGCCCCAGCATTTT.

This clone was picked up one time. The chain is built from TRBV3-1 (or the pseudogene TRBV3-2) and TRBJ2-5; the D is unclear. The V and J ends lost 4 bases and 5 bases respectively, with 5 bases between them. Germline assignment: CDR1 LGHDT and CDR2 YNNKEL (reference sequence). CDR3 length: 11 residues. The CDR3 nucleotides read TGTGCCAGCAGCCTCCTCGAGACCCAGTACTTC. Translating gives CASSLLETQYF.

This chain uses TRBV4-3 with TRBJ2-1, with a weak D call TRBD1 (7 bases). This CDR3 has 15 residues. CDR1 and CDR2 from the germline V gene are LGHNA and YSLEER. V dropped 0 bases and J dropped 5 bases, with 11 bases sitting between them. The DNA for the CDR3 is TGCGCCAGCAGCCAAGAGGGCAGGGGGGACAATGAGCAGTTCTTC. Translation: CASSQEGRGDNEQFF.

The chain joins TRBV5-1 to TRBJ2-5; 8 bases match TRBD1. This CDR3 has 15 residues. The germline gives CDR1 SGHRS, CDR2 YFSETQ. V shed 4 bases, J shed 4 bases, and the junction held 9 bases outside the gene matches. The CDR3 nucleotides are TGCGCCAGCAGCCTCCTCCCAGGGGGCGTAGAGACCCAGTACTTC. This encodes CASSLLPGGVETQYF.

The chain is built from TRBV27 and TRBJ2-5, with D unresolved. In germline, CDR1 is MNHEY, CDR2 SMNVEV (reference sequence). Trimming pared 3 bases from V and 5 bases from J, leaving 10 bases between. This CDR3 contains 13 residues. Here the CDR3 reads CASSLRRSETQYF. For the CDR3, the DNA is TGTGCCAGCAGTTTGAGGAGATCGGAGACCCAGTACTTC.

V and J are TRBV6-5 and TRBJ2-2, with TRBD1 matching over 10 bases. The trim removed 6 bases at V and 2 bases at J, leaving 3 bases unmatched. Per germline, CDR1 MNHEY and CDR2 SVGAGI. CDR3 length: 15 residues. The CDR3: CASSGDRGNTGELFF. Here the CDR3 DNA reads TGTGCCAGCAGCGGGGACAGGGGTAACACCGGGGAGCTGTTTTTT.

The V and J genes are TRBV15 and TRBJ1-2, with D possibly TRBD1 on 6 matching bases. Germline V gene lookup returns CDR1 LNHNV and CDR2 YYDKDF (reference sequence). The V and J ends lost 0 bases and 13 bases respectively, with 15 bases between them. The CDR3 is 13 amino acids. The CDR3 region has the DNA TGTGCCACCAGCAGAGATATACAGGGAAGGTGCACCTTC. It specifies CATSRDIQGRCTF.

The chain couples TRBV9 to TRBJ2-7; D gene unclear. V shed 0 bases and J shed 0 bases, with 10 bases lying between them. This CDR3 region has 15 residues. Germline values: CDR1 SGDLS, CDR2 YYNGEE. DNA of the CDR3: TGTGCCAGCAGCGTAGCGGCTGCCAGCTCCTACGAGCAGTACTTC. Translated, it gives CASSVAAASSYEQYF.

V is TRBV9 and J is TRBJ1-5; 7 bases match TRBD1. The CDR3 length is 15 residues. Per the germline V gene, CDR1 is SGDLS and CDR2 is YYNGEE. Trimming took 1 base from V and 4 from J; bases not matched to a gene: 5. CDR3 protein: CASSVTGEGNQPQHF. In DNA form, the CDR3 reads TGTGCCAGCAGCGTAACAGGGGAGGGGAATCAGCCCCAGCATTTT.

The rearrangement uses TRBV5-1 and TRBJ1-5, with 9 nucleotides matching TRBD1. Germline CDR1 SGHRS, CDR2 YFSETQ. The length of the CDR3 is 15 residues. V shed 0 bases, J shed 7 bases, and the junction held 5 bases outside the gene matches. The CDR3 region is CASSLEGQGGQPQHF. The CDR3 nucleotides are TGCGCCAGCAGCTTGGAGGGACAGGGCGGCCAGCCCCAGCATTTT.

J is TRBJ2-7 and V is TRBV11-3, with D hard to call. Trimming removed 5 bases from V and 3 bases from J, with 11 bases in between. The germline gives CDR1 SGHNT, CDR2 YENEEA. CDR3 length: 13 amino acids. The CDR3 loop reads CASSRASNYEQYF. DNA of the CDR3: TGTGCCAGCAGCCGTGCGTCGAACTACGAGCAGTACTTC.

The genes are TRBV13 and TRBJ2-1; 13 bases line up with TRBD2. J gave up 7 bases and V 6 bases, and 3 bases lay outside the gene matches. Germline V gives CDR1 PRHDT, CDR2 FYEKMQ (reference sequence). The CDR3 sequence is 14 residues long. The CDR3 spells CASRELAGGNEQFF. For the CDR3, the DNA is TGTGCCAGCAGAGAACTAGCGGGGGGGAATGAGCAGTTCTTC.

The CDR3 region has the DNA TGTGCCTGGAGTGTAGGCCTAGCGGGGGGGATCTACAATGAGCAGTTCTTC. Translating gives CAWSVGLAGGIYNEQFF. The rearrangement uses TRBV30 and TRBJ2-1; TRBD2 aligns across 12 bases. Losses at the gene ends were 0 bases for V and 3 bases for J; bases not matched to a gene: 6. The CDR3 totals 17 residues. CDR1 is GTSNPN and CDR2 is SVGIG in the germline V gene (reference sequence).

This chain joins TRBV11-2 and TRBJ1-4; D unclear. Trimming left V 0 bases short and J 8 bases short, with 10 bases between. This CDR3 contains 14 residues. Germline CDR1 is SGHAT and CDR2 is FQNNGV. This CDR3 is CASSLDLVGEKLFF. In DNA, the CDR3 is TGTGCCAGCAGCTTAGACCTCGTAGGAGAAAAACTGTTTTTT.

V and J are TRBV6-5 and TRBJ1-5; 10 bases match TRBD1. Per the germline V gene, CDR1 is MNHEY and CDR2 is SVGAGI. The J segment lost 4 bases and the V segment lost 2 bases, leaving 2 bases of the junction unmatched. This CDR3 contains 15 residues. The chain's CDR3 is CASSYGTGENQPQHF. The CDR3 DNA sequence: TGTGCCAGCAGTTACGGGACAGGGGAGAATCAGCCCCAGCATTTT.